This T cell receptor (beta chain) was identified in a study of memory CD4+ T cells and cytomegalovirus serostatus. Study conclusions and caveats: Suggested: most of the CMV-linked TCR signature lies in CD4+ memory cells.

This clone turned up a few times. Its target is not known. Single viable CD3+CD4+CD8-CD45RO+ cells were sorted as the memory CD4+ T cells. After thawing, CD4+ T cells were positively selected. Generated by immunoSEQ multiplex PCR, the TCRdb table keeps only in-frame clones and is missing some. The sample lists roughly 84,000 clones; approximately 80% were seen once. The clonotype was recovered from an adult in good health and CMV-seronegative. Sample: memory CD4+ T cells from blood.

CDR3 nucleotide sequence: TGTGCCATCAGCGGGACAGTGAACACTGAAGCTTTCTTT. This gives the protein CAISGTVNTEAFF. The chain links TRBV10-3 to TRBJ1-1; TRBD1 agrees at 7 bases. The CDR3 loop spans 13 amino acids. V shed 6 bases and J 0 bases; nucleotides not matched to a gene: 1. Germline CDR1 and CDR2: ENHRY and SYGVKD.